These 12 T cell receptor beta chains share one sample of origin, sequenced in a study of shared T cell receptors in the human thymus. Sequencing was performed with immunoSEQ multiplex PCR; in TCRdb, only in-frame clones are kept and a portion is missing. The sample has more than 550,000 clones, 70% to 90% seen once. The sample was also linked to a second study, of human thymus T cells.

What was sequenced was thymocytes. Every receptor here comes from a boy under two years old with a congenital heart defect.

The rearrangement uses TRBV4-3 and TRBJ2-7; 10 positions agree with TRBD2. Trimming removed 1 base from V and 7 bases from J; junction bases left unmatched: 10. CDR3 size: 16 residues. The V gene's germline CDR1 is LGHNA and CDR2 YSLEER. CDR3 nucleotides: TGCGCCAGCAGCCAAGGTCCGCCTAGCGGGGGACAGGAGCAGTACTTC. Translation: CASSQGPPSGGQEQYF.

The chain carries TRBV11-2 and TRBJ1-6; 8 nucleotides agree with TRBD1. Germline loops: CDR1 SGHAT, CDR2 FQNNGV. The CDR3 extends over 15 amino acids. The J segment lost 10 bases and the V segment lost 5 bases, leaving 10 bases of the junction unmatched. The CDR3 protein is CASSVMDRVRSPLHF. The CDR3 coding sequence is TGTGCCAGCAGCGTAATGGACAGGGTGAGATCACCCCTCCACTTT.

The genes are TRBV4-2 and TRBJ1-1; 8 nucleotides agree with TRBD1. With V trimmed by 0 bases and J by 10 bases, 13 bases remained unmatched. CDR1 and CDR2 from the germline V gene are LGHNA and YNFKEQ. The CDR3 covers 16 residues. This CDR3 reads CASSQDRSDRVSAAFF. The CDR3 nucleotides are TGTGCCAGCAGCCAAGATAGGTCGGACAGGGTGTCGGCAGCTTTCTTT.

The chain couples TRBV28 to TRBJ1-5; a weak D match, TRBD1 (5 bases). In germline, CDR1 is MDHEN, CDR2 SYDVKM. The CDR3 sequence is 13 residues long. V was trimmed by 7 bases and J by 9 bases, leaving 16 bases between them. The CDR3 loop is CASTSRVIGPQHF. The CDR3 nucleotides read TGTGCCAGCACAAGCAGGGTAATCGGGCCCCAGCATTTT.

V is TRBV18 and J is TRBJ2-3; perhaps TRBD1 as D (6 bases). Germline CDR1 is KGHSH and CDR2 is LQKENI. V shed 1 base and J shed 0 bases, with 14 bases lying between them. This CDR3 is built from 17 residues. The CDR3 loop reads CASSPRPNRVSTDTQYF. The CDR3 DNA sequence: TGTGCCAGCTCACCACGCCCTAACAGGGTTAGCACAGATACGCAGTATTTT.

This chain links TRBV7-9 with TRBJ2-1, with no clear D. Germline lookup yields CDR1 SEHNR and CDR2 FQNEAQ (reference sequence). V lost 0 bases and J 0 bases, leaving 9 bases between the germline ends. The CDR3 runs to 16 residues. CDR3 sequence (DNA): TGTGCCAGCAGCTTAGCGTTCCGCTACTCCTACAATGAGCAGTTCTTC. This gives the protein CASSLAFRYSYNEQFF.

Only a few counts were recorded for this clone. V gene TRBV28 combines with J gene TRBJ1-5; D gene uncertain. Trimming stripped 3 bases from V and 0 bases from J, with 12 bases between. This CDR3 has 16 residues. CDR1 and CDR2 from the germline V gene are MDHEN and SYDVKM. The CDR3 DNA reads TGTGCCAGCAGTTTCCCCGATCTCTATAGCAATCAGCCCCAGCATTTT. Protein product: CASSFPDLYSNQPQHF. Full variable domain (outside the CDR3, taken from reference TRBV28 and TRBJ1-5): DVKVTQSSRYLVKRTGEKVFLECVQDMDHENMFWYRQDPGLGLRLIYFSYDVKMKEKGDIPEGYSVSREKKERFSLILESASTNQTSMYLCASSFPDLYSNQPQHFGDGTRLSIL.

The CDR3, as DNA: TGTGCCAGCAGCTCCCCAGACAGGGTGAATTCACCCCTCCACTTT. Translated, it gives CASSSPDRVNSPLHF. The chain uses TRBV28 and TRBJ1-6; 7 bases agree with TRBD1. The CDR3 covers 15 residues. V gave up 6 bases and J gave up 7 bases; unmatched junction bases: 9. Germline-derived CDR1 and CDR2 are MDHEN and SYDVKM.

This chain connects TRBV5-4 to TRBJ1-2; maybe TRBD1 (6 bases). The CDR3 spans 15 residues. V dropped 2 bases and J dropped 4 bases, with 15 bases sitting between them. The V gene's germline CDR1 is SGHNT and CDR2 YYREEE (reference sequence). The CDR3 here is CASSFRARGGYGYTF. The CDR3 region has the DNA TGTGCCAGCAGCTTTAGGGCAAGAGGGGGCTATGGCTACACCTTC.

This chain links TRBV28 with TRBJ1-1, with D tentatively TRBD1 (5 bases). Germline loops: CDR1 MDHEN, CDR2 SYDVKM. V was trimmed by 9 bases and J by 0 bases, leaving 11 bases between them. The CDR3 spans 13 residues. The CDR3 loop is CASSTGLNTEAFF. The CDR3 DNA is TGTGCCAGTTCTACAGGCTTGAACACTGAAGCTTTCTTT.

V gene TRBV20-1 combines with J gene TRBJ1-1; D is undetermined. This CDR3 comprises 10 residues. Germline-derived CDR1 and CDR2 are DFQATT and SNEGSKA (reference sequence). V lost 6 bases, J lost 7 bases, and 9 bases lay in between. CDR3 nucleotides: TGCAGTGCCCCTCCAGGTGAAGCTTTCTTT. Its translation is CSAPPGEAFF.

The V and J genes are TRBV25-1 and TRBJ1-5, with TRBD1 as a possible D gene (5 bases). Trimming cost V 5 bases and J 6 bases, with 17 bases left between them. The CDR3 totals 15 residues. CDR1 MGHDK and CDR2 SYGVNS come from the germline V gene. The CDR3 loop is CASSTPQGWSQPQHF. For the CDR3, the DNA is TGTGCCAGCAGTACCCCTCAGGGTTGGTCTCAGCCCCAGCATTTT.